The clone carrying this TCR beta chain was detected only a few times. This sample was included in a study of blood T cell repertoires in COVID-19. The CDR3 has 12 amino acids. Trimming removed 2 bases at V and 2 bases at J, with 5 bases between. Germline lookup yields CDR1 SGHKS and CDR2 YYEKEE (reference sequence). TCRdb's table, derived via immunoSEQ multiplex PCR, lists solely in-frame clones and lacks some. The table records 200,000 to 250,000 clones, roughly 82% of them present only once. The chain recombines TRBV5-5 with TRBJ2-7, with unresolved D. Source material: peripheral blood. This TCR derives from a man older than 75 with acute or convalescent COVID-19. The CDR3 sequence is CASSFGAYEQYF. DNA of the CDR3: TGTGCCAGCAGCTTTGGAGCCTACGAGCAGTACTTC. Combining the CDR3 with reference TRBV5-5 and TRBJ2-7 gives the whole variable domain DAGVTQSPTHLIKTRGQQVTLRCSPISGHKSVSWYQQVLGQGPQFIFQYYEKEERGRGNFPDRFSARQFPNYSSELNVNALLLGDSALYLCASSFGAYEQYFGPGTRLTVT.